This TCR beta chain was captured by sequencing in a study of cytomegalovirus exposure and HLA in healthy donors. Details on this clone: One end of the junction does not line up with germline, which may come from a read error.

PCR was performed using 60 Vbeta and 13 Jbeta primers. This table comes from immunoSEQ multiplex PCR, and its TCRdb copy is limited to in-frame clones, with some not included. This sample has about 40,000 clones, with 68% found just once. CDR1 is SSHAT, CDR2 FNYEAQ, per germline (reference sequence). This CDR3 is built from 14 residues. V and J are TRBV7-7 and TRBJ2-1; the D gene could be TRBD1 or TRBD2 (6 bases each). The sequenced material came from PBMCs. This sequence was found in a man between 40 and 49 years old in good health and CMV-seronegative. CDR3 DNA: TGTGCTAGCAGCTTAGGAGGGGGTGGGAATGAGCAGTTCTTC. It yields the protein CASSLGGGGNEQFF.